This T cell receptor (beta chain) was observed in a study of T cell responses to AZD1222 COVID-19 vaccine. Study-wide points: A rise in Spike-specific TCR breadth and depth followed two AZD1222 doses.

In the case of this clone: Its target is unknown.

The method was immunoSEQ multiplex PCR; TCRdb's version includes in-frame clones alone and lacks a portion of them. The sample holds more than 80,000 clones, 75% to 90% seen once. The sequences come from peripheral blood, collected on day 0 of AZD1222 vaccination. The sequence came from an adult in good health.

The CDR3 nucleotides are TGTGCCACCAGCAGAGGGCAGGCGACCACCGGGGAGCTGTTTTTT. Translation: CATSRGQATTGELFF. This rearrangement joins TRBV15 to TRBJ2-2; D remains unclear. This CDR3 region has 15 residues. V shed 1 base and J shed 4 bases, with 10 bases lying between them. Germline loops: CDR1 LNHNV, CDR2 YYDKDF (reference sequence).